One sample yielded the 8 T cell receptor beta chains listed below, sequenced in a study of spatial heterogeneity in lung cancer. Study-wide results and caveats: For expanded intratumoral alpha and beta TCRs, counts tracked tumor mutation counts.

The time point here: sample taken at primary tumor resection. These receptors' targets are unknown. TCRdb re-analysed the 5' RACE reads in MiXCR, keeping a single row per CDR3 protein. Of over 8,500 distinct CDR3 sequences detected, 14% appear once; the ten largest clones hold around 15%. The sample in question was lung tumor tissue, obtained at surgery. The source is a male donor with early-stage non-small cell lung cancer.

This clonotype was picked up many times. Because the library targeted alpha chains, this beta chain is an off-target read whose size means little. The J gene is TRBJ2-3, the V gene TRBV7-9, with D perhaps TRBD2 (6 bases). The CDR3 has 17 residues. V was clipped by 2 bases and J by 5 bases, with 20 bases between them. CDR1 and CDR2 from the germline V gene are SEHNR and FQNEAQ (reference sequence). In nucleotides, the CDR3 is TGTGCCAGCAGCTTATCAGTATCCTCCCAGGGAGGAGATACGCAGTATTTT. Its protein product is CASSLSVSSQGGDTQYF.

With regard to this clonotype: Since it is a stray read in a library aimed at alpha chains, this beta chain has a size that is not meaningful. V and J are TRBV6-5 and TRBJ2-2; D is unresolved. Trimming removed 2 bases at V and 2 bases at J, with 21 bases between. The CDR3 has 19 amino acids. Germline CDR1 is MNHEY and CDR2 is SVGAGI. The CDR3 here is CASSYNIFATSANTGELFF. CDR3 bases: TGTGCCAGCAGTTACAATATTTTCGCGACCTCTGCTAACACCGGGGAGCTGTTTTTT.

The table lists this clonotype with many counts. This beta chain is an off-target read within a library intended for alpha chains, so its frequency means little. The CDR3 DNA is TGTGCCAGCAGGACGTCCGGGACATTGTATAACTACGAGCAGTACTTC. Its protein is CASRTSGTLYNYEQYF. The rearrangement joins TRBV6-1 to TRBJ2-7; D is possibly TRBD1 (6 bases). The germline V gene has CDR1 MNHNS and CDR2 SASEGT. Trimming took off 6 bases at V and 3 bases at J, with 21 bases between the two ends. The CDR3 is made up of 16 amino acids.

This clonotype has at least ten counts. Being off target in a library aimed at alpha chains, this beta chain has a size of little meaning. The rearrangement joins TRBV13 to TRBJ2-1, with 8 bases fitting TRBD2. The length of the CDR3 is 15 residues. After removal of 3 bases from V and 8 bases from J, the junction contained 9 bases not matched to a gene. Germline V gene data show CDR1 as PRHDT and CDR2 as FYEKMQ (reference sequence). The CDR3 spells CASSLGRLANDEQFF. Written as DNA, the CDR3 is TGTGCCAGCAGCTTGGGCAGACTAGCGAACGATGAGCAGTTCTTC.

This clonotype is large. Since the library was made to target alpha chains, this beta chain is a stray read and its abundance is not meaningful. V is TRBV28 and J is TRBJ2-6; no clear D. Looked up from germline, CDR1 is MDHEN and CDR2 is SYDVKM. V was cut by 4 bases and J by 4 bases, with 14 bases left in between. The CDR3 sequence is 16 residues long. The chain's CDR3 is CASSSPSSNGANVLTF. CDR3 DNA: TGTGCCAGCAGTTCCCCCTCATCCAACGGGGCCAACGTCCTGACTTTC.

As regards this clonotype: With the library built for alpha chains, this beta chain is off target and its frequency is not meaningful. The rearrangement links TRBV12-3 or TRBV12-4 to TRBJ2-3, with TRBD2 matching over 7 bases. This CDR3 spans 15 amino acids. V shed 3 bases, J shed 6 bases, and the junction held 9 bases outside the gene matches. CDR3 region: CASSLEGGPWDTQYF. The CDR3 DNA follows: TGTGCCAGCAGTTTGGAGGGAGGGCCATGGGATACGCAGTATTTT.

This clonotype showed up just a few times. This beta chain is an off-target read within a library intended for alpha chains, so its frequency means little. The CDR3 sequence is CASQNGTLALYEQYF. CDR3 nucleotides: TGTGCCAGCCAAAACGGGACCTTAGCCCTCTACGAGCAGTACTTC. The gene calls are TRBV2 and TRBJ2-7; D may be TRBD1 or TRBD2 (5 bases each). The germline V and J ends were trimmed by 8 bases and 3 bases, with 20 bases remaining between them. Germline V gene lookup returns CDR1 SNHLY and CDR2 FYNNEI. The CDR3 spans 15 residues. Variable domain in full (rest from reference TRBV2 and TRBJ2-7): EPEVTQTPSHQVTQMGQEVILRCVPISNHLYFYWYRQILGQKVEFLVSFYNNEISEKSEIFDDQFSVERPDGSNFTLKIRSTKLEDSAMYFCASQNGTLALYEQYFGPGTRLTVT.

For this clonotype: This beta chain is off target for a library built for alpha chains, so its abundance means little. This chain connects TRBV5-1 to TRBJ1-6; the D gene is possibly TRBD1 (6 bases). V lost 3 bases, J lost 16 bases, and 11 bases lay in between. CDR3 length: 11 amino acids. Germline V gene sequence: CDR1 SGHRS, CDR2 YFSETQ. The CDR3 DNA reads TGCGCCAGCAGCTCGGGGCAGGGGCTCCACTTT. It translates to CASSSGQGLHF.